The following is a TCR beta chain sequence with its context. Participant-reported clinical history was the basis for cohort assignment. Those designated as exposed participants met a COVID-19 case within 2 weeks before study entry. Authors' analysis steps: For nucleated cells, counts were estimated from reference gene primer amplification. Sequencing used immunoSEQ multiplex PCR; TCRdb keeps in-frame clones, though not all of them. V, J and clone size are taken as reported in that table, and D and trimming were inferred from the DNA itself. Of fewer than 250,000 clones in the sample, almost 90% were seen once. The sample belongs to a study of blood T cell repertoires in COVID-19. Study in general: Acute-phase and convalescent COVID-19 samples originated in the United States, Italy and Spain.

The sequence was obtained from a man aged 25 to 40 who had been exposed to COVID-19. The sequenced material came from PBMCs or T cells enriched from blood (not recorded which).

CDR3 sequence: CASSPGLAGSETQYF. The CDR3 DNA is TGTGCCAGCAGCCCGGGACTAGCGGGGTCGGAGACCCAGTACTTC. The chain carries TRBV25-1 and TRBJ2-5, with TRBD2 identical over 13 bases. J gave up 5 bases and V 6 bases, and 6 bases lay outside the gene matches. This CDR3 has 15 residues. The V gene's germline CDR1 is MGHDK and CDR2 SYGVNS.